The sample holds a few counts of the clone carrying this TCR beta chain. Antigen: not known. This record belongs to a study of T cell responses to AZD1222 COVID-19 vaccine. Notes on the study in general: Only after the peak T cell response were repertoires sampled. Donors were largely white British and mainly female; clonal diversity was possibly underestimated.

Data came from immunoSEQ multiplex PCR; TCRdb stores just in-frame clones and leaves some out. The sample lists just over 150,000 clones; 85% to 95% were seen once. The sequence was obtained from an adult who received the AZD1222 COVID-19 vaccine. Source: peripheral blood, taken 28 days after the second AZD1222 dose.

CDR3 amino acids: CASSLGGSGSRTDTQYF. The CDR3 DNA reads TGTGCCAGCAGCTTGGGTGGTAGCGGGAGCCGTACAGATACGCAGTATTTT. The chain combines TRBV7-9 with TRBJ2-3, with 9 bases that match TRBD2. This CDR3 is 17 amino acids long. Germline V lookup: CDR1 SEHNR, CDR2 FQNEAQ (reference sequence). Losses at the gene ends were 3 bases for V and 3 bases for J; bases not matched to a gene: 10.